These 7 T cell receptor beta chains were sequenced from one sample in a study of tumor and adjacent non-tumor tissue in lung cancer. No cell sorting was done before RNA was extracted from the tissue. More than 3 cm separated this lung sample from the edge of the tumor. TCRbeta libraries were built with three rounds of nested PCR, modified from ARM-PCR. TCRdb reprocessed the multiplex PCR reads with MiXCR, giving one entry per CDR3 protein. The sample consists of 100,000 or so distinct CDR3 sequences, 50% to 70% of them appearing once. Sequencing was carried out using distant non-tumor lung tissue. The receptors were sampled from a man under 40 with non-small cell lung cancer.

Many counts were recorded for this clonotype. The V gene is TRBV20-1, the J gene TRBJ2-1, with 11 bases fitting TRBD2. The CDR3 loop spans 14 amino acids. V gave up 6 bases and J gave up 5 bases; unmatched junction bases: 6. Per germline, CDR1 DFQATT and CDR2 SNEGSKA (reference sequence). DNA for the CDR3: TGCAGTGCCCCTAGCGGGGGGATGAACAATGAGCAGTTCTTC. Its protein product is CSAPSGGMNNEQFF.

In regard to this clonotype: This may be a read error: a much more frequent sequence differs by one nucleotide. The rearrangement joins TRBV10-1 to TRBJ1-1; 7 nucleotides match TRBD1. This CDR3 region has 13 residues. Losses at the gene ends were 4 bases for V and 7 bases for J; bases not matched to a gene: 6. Germline lookup yields CDR1 WNHNN and CDR2 SYGVQD (reference sequence). The CDR3: CASSVVQGSEAFF. CDR3 nucleotides: TGCGCCAGCAGTGTAGTACAGGGGAGTGAAGCTTTCTTT.

This clonotype has more than one count but fewer than ten. This may stem from a read error, because a much larger clone lies one nucleotide away. The DNA of the CDR3 is TGCACCAGCAGCCAAACCGGACAGGGGAATGGCTACACCTTC. Its translation: CTSSQTGQGNGYTF. The rearrangement links TRBV4-1 to TRBJ1-2; TRBD1 matches 9 bases. Germline V gene data show CDR1 as MGHRA and CDR2 as YSYEKL. The CDR3 has 14 residues.

This clonotype was found once. One end of the junction fails to match germline, which may point to a read error. V gene TRBV5-1 combines with J gene TRBJ2-3; TRBD2 agrees at 7 bases. CDR3 length equals 15 residues. From germline, CDR1 is SGHRS and CDR2 YFSETQ. The CDR3 DNA follows: TGCGCCAGCAGCTTCGATATGACTAGCATAGATACGCAGTATTTT. Protein: CASSFDMTSIDTQYF.

Points on this clonotype: It may be a read error: a sequence one base away is much more abundant. The chain carries TRBV28 and TRBJ2-1; 8 bases are shared with TRBD2. The CDR3 runs 12 residues. Germline lookup yields CDR1 MDHEN and CDR2 SYDVKM. The CDR3 loop reads CAISSGLVEQFF. CDR3 sequence (DNA): TGTGCCATCAGTTCGGGACTAGTGGAGCAGTTCTTC. Filled out from reference TRBV28 and TRBJ2-1, the complete variable domain reads DVKVTQSSRYLVKRTGEKVFLECVQDMDHENMFWYRQDPGLGLRLIYFSYDVKMKEKGDIPEGYSVSREKKERFSLILESASTNQTSMYLCAISSGLVEQFFGPGTRLTVL.

Comments on this clonotype: Relative to the germline gene, one junction end is altered; a read error may explain this. This sequence joins TRBV11-2 and TRBJ2-1, with D tentatively TRBD2 (7 bases). The CDR3 is 14 residues long. Germline values: CDR1 SGHAT, CDR2 FQNNGV. CDR3 loop: CASRPTGGYYEQFF. The CDR3 DNA reads as TGTGCCAGCAGACCGACGGGGGGCTACTATGAGCAGTTCTTT.

This clonotype was observed at least ten times. This rearrangement joins TRBV24-1 to TRBJ2-1; maybe TRBD1 (5 bases). Trimming removed 0 bases at V and 1 base at J, with 9 bases between. The germline CDR1 and CDR2 sequences are KGHDR and SFDVKD. The CDR3 spans 16 residues. This chain's CDR3 is CATSDLLGPSYNEQFF. For the CDR3, the DNA is TGTGCCACCAGTGATTTGCTGGGGCCTTCCTACAATGAGCAGTTCTTC.